A selection of T cell receptor beta chains follows, all from one sample in a study of spatial heterogeneity in lung cancer. One entry per CDR3 protein, called by TCRdb with MiXCR from the 5' RACE reads. The data hold 2,900 or so distinct CDR3 sequences, with about 5.5% observed a single time. The sample in question was lung tumor tissue, obtained at surgery. The receptors were sampled from a male donor with early-stage non-small cell lung cancer. CDR3s include the opening cysteine and the closing phenylalanine or tryptophan. The D gene is left open where the match is weak. The size entry is marked missing in some rows and otherwise reads once, few, many or a size class.

J gene,D gene,CDR3 length,clone size,V gene,CDR3 protein,CDR3 DNA
TRBJ1-6,.,17,few,TRBV5-1,CASSLDSFNIGNSPLHF,TGCGCCAGCAGCCTGGACAGTTTTAATATCGGAAATTCACCCCTCCACTTT
TRBJ1-2,.,13,medium-sized,TRBV9,CASSVRDYGGYTF,TGTGCCAGCAGCGTACGGGACTACGGAGGCTACACCTTC
TRBJ2-3,TRBD2,13,many,TRBV20-1,CSASRGGTDTQYF,TGCAGTGCTAGTCGGGGGGGCACAGATACGCAGTATTTT
TRBJ2-7,TRBD2,11,many,TRBV20-1,CSARVGGRKYF,TGCAGTGCTAGAGTGGGAGGGAGGAAGTACTTC
TRBJ2-1,TRBD1,16,few,TRBV5-8,CASSFSWQGVYNEQFF,TGTGCCAGCAGCTTCAGTTGGCAGGGGGTCTACAATGAGCAGTTCTTC
TRBJ2-2,.,16,medium-sized,TRBV11-2,CASSLWGRRFTGELFF,TGTGCCAGCAGCTTGTGGGGGCGAAGATTTACCGGGGAGCTGTTTTTT
TRBJ2-2,.,15,few,TRBV29-1,CSVGRSTINTGELFF,TGCAGCGTTGGTCGGAGTACGATAAACACCGGGGAGCTGTTTTTT
TRBJ1-6,.,15,medium-sized,TRBV10-3,CAISESMVVGSPLHF,TGTGCCATCAGTGAGTCGATGGTGGTTGGGTCACCCCTCCACTTT
TRBJ2-7,.,14,medium-sized,TRBV20-1,CSAAPPGGAGEQYF,TGCAGTGCTGCCCCCCCAGGGGGGGCAGGCGAGCAGTACTTC
TRBJ2-1,.,11,many,TRBV5-6,CASSLKGWEFF,TGTGCCAGCAGCTTGAAAGGGTGGGAGTTCTTC
TRBJ2-7,TRBD1,12,medium-sized,TRBV29-1,CSVGQGAYEQYF,TGCAGCGTTGGACAGGGAGCCTACGAGCAGTACTTC
TRBJ1-5,.,15,many,TRBV20-1,CSAGGQPPNNQPQHF,TGCAGTGCTGGTGGACAGCCCCCCAACAATCAGCCCCAGCATTTT
TRBJ2-5,TRBD1,15,many,TRBV11-3,CASSPGQGIQETQYF,TGTGCCAGCAGCCCCGGACAGGGGATTCAAGAGACCCAGTACTTC
TRBJ2-1,TRBD2,16,.,TRBV30,CAWSSFLAGGGDEQFF,TGTGCCTGGAGTTCCTTCCTAGCGGGAGGCGGGGATGAGCAGTTCTTC
TRBJ2-2,.,13,medium-sized,TRBV7-3,CASQGLNTGELFF,TGTGCCAGCCAAGGACTTAACACCGGGGAGCTGTTTTTT
TRBJ2-7,TRBD1,13,medium-sized,TRBV11-2,CASSLAYRGEQYF,TGTGCCAGCAGCTTAGCATACAGGGGCGAGCAGTACTTC
TRBJ2-3,.,15,medium-sized,TRBV27,CASSLMTLSTDTQYF,TGTGCCAGCAGTTTAATGACTTTAAGCACAGATACGCAGTATTTT
TRBJ1-1,.,14,medium-sized,TRBV2,CASKGPGGITEAFF,TGTGCCAGCAAGGGACCCGGAGGAATCACTGAAGCTTTCTTT
TRBJ2-7,TRBD2,16,medium-sized,TRBV19,CASSRRGGGDLYEQYF,TGTGCCAGTAGTCGCCGGGGGGGAGGCGATCTCTACGAGCAGTACTTC
TRBJ1-2,.,12,medium-sized,TRBV24-1,CATSDWRQGYTF,TGTGCCACCAGTGATTGGAGGCAGGGCTACACCTTC
TRBJ2-7,.,15,.,TRBV7-2,CASSPGGALTYEQYF,TGTGCCAGCAGCCCCGGGGGCGCATTGACCTACGAGCAGTACTTC
TRBJ2-5,.,14,medium-sized,TRBV12-3/TRBV12-4,CASRRNRGGETQYF,TGTGCCAGCAGGCGAAACAGGGGAGGAGAGACCCAGTACTTC
TRBJ2-1,TRBD1,14,many,TRBV12-3/TRBV12-4,CASSLQGAVGEQFF,TGTGCCAGCAGTTTACAGGGGGCTGTGGGTGAGCAGTTCTTC
TRBJ2-1,.,13,many,TRBV12-3/TRBV12-4,CASSLTSPNEQFF,TGTGCCAGCAGTCTTACTAGCCCCAATGAGCAGTTCTTC
TRBJ1-4,.,13,medium-sized,TRBV20-1,CSARPPGGEKLFF,TGCAGTGCCCGCCCACCAGGAGGGGAAAAACTGTTTTTT
TRBJ2-1,TRBD1,15,few,TRBV5-1,CASSHRDRGENEQFF,TGCGCCAGCAGCCACCGGGACAGGGGAGAGAATGAGCAGTTCTTC
TRBJ1-1,.,14,.,TRBV7-2,CASSFRGMNTEAFF,TGTGCCAGCAGCTTTCGGGGAATGAACACTGAAGCTTTCTTT
TRBJ2-6,.,15,many,TRBV6-5,CASRPGQPQTNVLTF,TGTGCCAGCAGGCCCGGACAGCCCCAGACCAACGTCCTGACTTTC
TRBJ2-2,TRBD2,16,many,TRBV9,CASSLSTSAFTGELFF,TGTGCCAGCAGCCTCTCTACTAGCGCCTTCACCGGGGAGCTGTTTTTT
TRBJ2-2,TRBD1,17,many,TRBV18,CASSRLGTGGATGELFF,TGTGCCAGCTCACGTCTTGGGACAGGGGGCGCGACCGGGGAGCTGTTTTTT
TRBJ2-1,.,15,many,TRBV29-1,CSVRVSVGSADEQFF,TGCAGCGTTAGAGTTTCCGTGGGTTCGGCTGATGAGCAGTTCTTC
TRBJ2-1,.,10,medium-sized,TRBV5-3,CARYDVEQFF,TGTGCCAGATACGACGTCGAGCAGTTCTTC
TRBJ2-5,.,14,medium-sized,TRBV6-1,CASSIMTAQETQYF,TGTGCCAGCAGTATTATGACAGCCCAAGAGACCCAGTACTTC
TRBJ1-1,.,13,medium-sized,TRBV5-1,CASSPSGWTEAFF,TGCGCCAGCAGCCCGTCAGGCTGGACTGAAGCTTTCTTT
TRBJ1-5,.,12,medium-sized,TRBV13,CASSQALQPQHF,TGTGCCAGCAGCCAAGCGCTTCAGCCCCAGCATTTT
TRBJ1-1,.,13,.,TRBV20-1,CSARAHLNTEAFF,TGCAGTGCTAGAGCACACCTGAACACTGAAGCTTTCTTT
TRBJ2-7,TRBD1,14,many,TRBV3-1,CASSQGQGVSGQYF,TGTGCCAGCAGCCAGGGACAGGGAGTTTCGGGGCAGTACTTC
TRBJ2-1,.,15,many,TRBV30,CAWVRGGTVNNEQFF,TGTGCCTGGGTACGGGGGGGGACAGTAAACAATGAGCAGTTCTTC
TRBJ2-7,TRBD1,13,medium-sized,TRBV10-3,CAVGTGYEDEQYF,TGTGCCGTCGGGACAGGGTATGAAGACGAGCAGTACTTC
TRBJ1-1,.,15,medium-sized,TRBV6-2/TRBV6-3,CASSYAAPVNTEAFF,TGTGCCAGCAGTTACGCGGCACCAGTGAACACTGAAGCTTTCTTT
TRBJ1-4,.,13,large,TRBV29-1,CSVEKVVNEKLFF,TGCAGCGTTGAAAAGGTGGTTAATGAAAAACTGTTTTTT
TRBJ2-1,.,13,large,TRBV25-1,CASSEPGSNEQFF,TGTGCCAGCAGTGAACCGGGTAGTAATGAGCAGTTCTTC
TRBJ1-2,.,14,medium-sized,TRBV15,CATSRDLAGEGYTF,TGTGCCACCAGCAGAGATTTGGCAGGGGAAGGCTACACCTTC
TRBJ1-1,.,14,medium-sized,TRBV20-1,CSALPTRTDSEAFF,TGCAGTGCTCTTCCCACCCGGACAGATTCTGAAGCTTTCTTT
TRBJ2-7,.,12,medium-sized,TRBV10-3,CAISEVAGEQYF,TGTGCCATCAGTGAAGTGGCTGGGGAGCAGTACTTC
TRBJ1-1,.,15,medium-sized,TRBV7-2,CASSPGSSLNTEAFF,TGTGCCAGCAGCCCGGGGAGCAGTTTGAACACTGAAGCTTTCTTT